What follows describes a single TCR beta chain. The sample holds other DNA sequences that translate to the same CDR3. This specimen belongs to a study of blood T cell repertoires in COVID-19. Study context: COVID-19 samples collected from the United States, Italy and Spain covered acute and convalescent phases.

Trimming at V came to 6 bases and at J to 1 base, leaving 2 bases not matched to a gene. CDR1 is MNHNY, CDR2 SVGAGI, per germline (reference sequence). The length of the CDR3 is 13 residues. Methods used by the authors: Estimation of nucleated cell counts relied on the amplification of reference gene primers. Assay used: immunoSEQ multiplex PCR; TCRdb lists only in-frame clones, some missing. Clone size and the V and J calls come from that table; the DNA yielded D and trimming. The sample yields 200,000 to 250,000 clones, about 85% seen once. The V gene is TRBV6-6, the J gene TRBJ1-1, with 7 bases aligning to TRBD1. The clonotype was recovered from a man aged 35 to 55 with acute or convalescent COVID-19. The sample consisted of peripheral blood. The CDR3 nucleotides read TGTGCCAGCAGAAGACAGGGGAACACTGAAGCTTTCTTT. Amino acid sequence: CASRRQGNTEAFF.